The entry below describes one T cell receptor beta chain. The data derive from a study of blood T cell repertoires in COVID-19. Produced via immunoSEQ multiplex PCR; TCRdb's table is partial and in-frame only. There are about 200,000 clones in the sample; just under 90% occur only once, and roughly 6.2% lies in the top ten. This CDR3 is built from 15 residues. Germline V gene data show CDR1 as SGHTA and CDR2 as FQGNSA. V lost 10 bases to trimming and J lost 5 bases; unmatched junction nucleotides: 11. Sequencing was performed on peripheral blood. This receptor was obtained from a man aged 55 to 70 who had recovered from COVID-19. The chain employs TRBV7-2 and TRBJ1-2; TRBD1 matches at 12 bases. The chain's CDR3 is CAISPLGQGAYGYTF. The CDR3 region has the DNA TGTGCCATTTCACCCCTGGGACAGGGGGCATATGGCTACACCTTC.